This T cell receptor (beta chain) comes out of a study of cytomegalovirus exposure and HLA in healthy donors. Study-wide results and limits: As confirmed in vitro, a few CMV-associated chains were specific for CMV antigens.

Vbeta (60) and Jbeta (13) primers were used in the PCR. As processed by the authors: Around 83 million unique TCR beta chains, some 9.9 million shared, were counted in a later analysis. The assay was immunoSEQ multiplex PCR, and TCRdb's table has in-frame clones only and misses some. That table is the source of V, J and clone size, and D and trimming were worked out from the DNA. The sample yields around 130,000 clones, just under 75% seen once. For this clone: The antigen remains undetermined.

Germline CDR1 reads LNHNV; CDR2 reads YYDKDF (reference sequence). The CDR3 contains 14 residues. Trimming removed 2 bases at V and 1 base at J, with 8 bases between. The TCR originated in a man in his forties in good health and CMV-seropositive. The V and J genes are TRBV15 and TRBJ1-1, with D possibly matching TRBD1 (6 bases). Sequencing was done on a sample of PBMCs. The CDR3 is CATSRNRENTEAFF. CDR3 sequence (DNA): TGTGCCACCAGCAGAAACAGGGAGAACACTGAAGCTTTCTTT.